The entry that follows covers one T cell receptor beta chain sequence. Antigen unknown. Other nucleotide sequences in the sample specify the same CDR3. ViraFEST expansion of antigen-specific CD4+ T cells with viral peptide pools preceded sequencing. Culture proceeded for 10 days, and CD4+ T cells were then isolated. The person had PCR-confirmed SARS-CoV-2 infection between March and December 2020. Clones were read by immunoSEQ multiplex PCR, and TCRdb kept only the in-frame ones, dropping some. The table lists 20,000 to 25,000 clones, around 72% of them singletons. These data come from a study of vaccination effects on CD4 cells after COVID-19. V gave up 0 bases and J gave up 3 bases; unmatched junction bases: 2. CDR3 length: 14 residues. Germline V gene sequence: CDR1 LGHDT, CDR2 YNNKEL (reference sequence).

The rearrangement joins TRBV3-1 (or the pseudogene TRBV3-2) to TRBJ2-7, with 7 bases matching TRBD2. The starting material was CD4+ T cells from PBMCs cultured with a peptide pool, obtained before COVID-19 vaccination. The source of this sequence is a human donor who had a prior SARS-CoV-2 infection. CDR3 protein: CASSQDGGGYEQYF. DNA of the CDR3: TGTGCCAGCAGCCAAGATGGCGGGGGCTACGAGCAGTACTTC.